The T cell receptor beta chain described here comes from a study of T cell changes during pregnancy in multiple sclerosis. TCRdb keeps only in-frame clones here, not all; method: immunoSEQ multiplex PCR. The sample yields approximately 50,000 clones, 92% seen once. The CDR3 loop spans 16 amino acids. Trimming cost V 1 base and J 2 bases; bases outside gene matches: 5. Germline CDR1 reads SGHAT; CDR2 reads FQNNGV. The material was CD4+ T cells from peripheral blood mononuclear cells, obtained after pregnancy. This rearrangement joins TRBV11-2 to TRBJ2-3; 8 nucleotides agree with TRBD2. This clonotype originated in a female donor with multiple sclerosis, enrolled in a pregnancy study. The CDR3 DNA follows: TGTGCCAGCAGCTTAGTCACTAGCGGTCCCACAGATACGCAGTATTTT. Encoded protein: CASSLVTSGPTDTQYF.